This section outlines one T cell receptor (beta chain) sequence together with its context. Clones were sequenced by immunoSEQ multiplex PCR, and TCRdb holds only the in-frame ones, with some missing. The data contain around 300,000 clones, roughly 90% of them singletons. The sample is drawn from a study of blood T cell repertoires in COVID-19. Germline V gene sequence: CDR1 LNHDA, CDR2 SQIVND (reference sequence). Between the trimmed V and J ends, which lost 1 base and 2 bases, there was a span of 11 bases. This CDR3 is 15 amino acids long. The chain uses TRBV19 and TRBJ1-1; D is unresolved. The TCR originated in a woman aged 30 to 39 who had recovered from COVID-19. Sequences were obtained from PBMCs or T cells enriched from blood (not recorded which). CDR3 sequence (DNA): TGTGCCAGTAGTATAGTTCCACGGAGAAACACTGAAGCTTTCTTT. It translates to CASSIVPRRNTEAFF.